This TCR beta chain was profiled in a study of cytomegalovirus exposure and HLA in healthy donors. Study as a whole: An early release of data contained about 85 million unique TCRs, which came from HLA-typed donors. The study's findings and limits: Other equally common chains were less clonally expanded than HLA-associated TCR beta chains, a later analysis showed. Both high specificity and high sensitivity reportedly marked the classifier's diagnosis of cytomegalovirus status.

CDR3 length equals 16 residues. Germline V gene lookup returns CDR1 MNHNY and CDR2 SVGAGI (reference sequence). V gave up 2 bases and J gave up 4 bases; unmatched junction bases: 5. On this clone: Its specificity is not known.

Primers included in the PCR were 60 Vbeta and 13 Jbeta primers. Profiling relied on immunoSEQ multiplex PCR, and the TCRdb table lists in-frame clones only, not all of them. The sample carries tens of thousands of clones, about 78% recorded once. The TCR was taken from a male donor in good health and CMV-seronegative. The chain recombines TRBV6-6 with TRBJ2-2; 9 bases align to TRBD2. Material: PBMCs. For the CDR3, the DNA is TGTGCCAGCAGTTACCCCGGGACTAGCCCCACCGGGGAGCTGTTTTTT. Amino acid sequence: CASSYPGTSPTGELFF.